The entry below gives a single T cell receptor beta chain sequence along with its context. The antigen is undetermined. This CDR3 is also generated by other DNA sequences in the sample. Germline CDR1 reads SGHNT; CDR2 reads YYREEE (reference sequence). This CDR3 region has 15 residues. Unmatched junction bases numbered 3, after V lost 4 bases and J lost 0 bases. TCRdb's table, derived via immunoSEQ multiplex PCR, lists solely in-frame clones and lacks some. The sample has some 2.3 million clones, more than 85% seen once. This sample was included in a study of shared clonotypes between healthy human individuals. Study results and limitations: Clonotype sharing among donors was thought likely to change with sequencing depth. Compared with memory subsets, naive subsets generally had larger estimated richness.

The rearrangement joins TRBV5-4 to TRBJ1-3; 8 nucleotides line up with TRBD1. The sample was naive CD4+ T cells from PBMCs. As to subset: CD45RA+ positively selected. The sequence was obtained from a man younger than 35 in good health. Some clones in this sample may be carry-over from other donors' samples. The CDR3 nucleotides read TGTGCCAGCAGCCTAGACAGGGGCTCTGGAAACACCATATATTTT. It translates to CASSLDRGSGNTIYF.